Each of the 9 T cell receptor beta chains below was sequenced from the same sample in a study of blood T cells in healthy people across ages. Alongside a J-beta primer mix, a sample-barcoded 5' primer served in a second PCR lasting roughly 6 to 11 cycles. TCRdb re-called the 5' RACE reads with MiXCR, one entry per CDR3 protein. Among over a million distinct CDR3 sequences listed, 35% to 50% were seen once. Sequences were obtained from blood. These receptors all stem from a woman aged 60-75 years in good health.

This clonotype occurred once. This chain uses TRBV7-2 with TRBJ1-4; 9 nucleotides match TRBD1. After removal of 2 bases from V and 8 bases from J, the junction contained 6 bases not matched to a gene. Germline V CDR1 and CDR2: SGHTA, FQGNSA. This CDR3 region has 15 residues. CDR3 bases: TGTGCCAGCAGCTTAAAGACAGGGGGGCCCGAAAAACTGTTTTTT. Translation: CASSLKTGGPEKLFF. The full variable domain, its missing parts supplied by reference TRBV7-2 and TRBJ1-4, is GAGVSQSPSNKVTEKGKDVELRCDPISGHTALYWYRQSLGQGLEFLIYFQGNSAPDKSGLPSDRFSAERTGGSVSTLTIQRTQQEDSAVYLCASSLKTGGPEKLFFGSGTQLSVL.

CDR3 protein: CATTTRTAYNEQFF. CDR3 in DNA: TGTGCCACCACCACCCGTACCGCCTACAATGAGCAGTTCTTC. The chain joins TRBV6-6 to TRBJ2-1, with D unresolved. Looked up from germline, CDR1 is MNHNY and CDR2 is SVGAGI (reference sequence). With 10 bases removed from V and 2 bases from J, the gap between germline ends came to 15 bases. The CDR3 is made up of 14 amino acids.

V and J are TRBV25-1 and TRBJ2-5; D unresolved. Germline assignment: CDR1 MGHDK and CDR2 SYGVNS. The CDR3 length is 12 residues. V was trimmed by 6 bases and J by 3 bases, leaving 8 bases between them. The CDR3 reads CASRVTEETQYF. The CDR3 coding sequence is TGTGCCAGCAGGGTGACGGAAGAGACCCAGTACTTC.

A few counts support this clonotype. The J gene is TRBJ1-4, the V gene TRBV3-1; tentatively, D is TRBD1 (6 bases). Trimming took off 5 bases at V and 5 bases at J, with 12 bases between the two ends. The CDR3 is 14 amino acids. CDR1 and CDR2 (germline): LGHDT, YNNKEL (reference sequence). CDR3 loop: CASSNQGTNEKLFF. CDR3 nucleotides: TGTGCCAGCAGCAACCAGGGGACAAATGAAAAACTGTTTTTT.

Concerning this clonotype: A junction boundary mismatches the germline segment, possibly from a read error. The chain recombines TRBV7-9 with TRBJ2-1, with a possible D match to TRBD1 (6 bases). CDR1 SEHNR and CDR2 FQNEAQ come from the germline V gene (reference sequence). The length of the CDR3 is 15 residues. The CDR3 protein is CASSLIQGIYNERFF. The DNA for the CDR3 is TGTGCCAGCAGCTTAATCCAGGGGATTTACAATGAGCGGTTCTTC.

This clonotype was seen more than once but under ten times. Given a much more abundant clone one base away, this may be a read error. The chain is built from TRBV10-3 and TRBJ1-4; D call uncertain. Trimming cost V 10 bases and J 0 bases, with 9 bases left between them. The CDR3 spans 13 residues. The germline V gene has CDR1 ENHRY and CDR2 SYGVKD. The CDR3 protein is CARKSATNEKLFF. The CDR3 DNA reads as TGTGCCAGAAAGTCAGCAACTAATGAAAAACTGTTTTTT.

In its sample, this clonotype was seen a few times. The chain carries TRBV29-1 and TRBJ2-1, with 8 bases that match TRBD2. CDR3 length: 13 amino acids. Per germline, CDR1 SQVTM and CDR2 ANQGSEA. V shed 3 bases and J 4 bases; nucleotides not matched to a gene: 2. The CDR3 region has the DNA TGCAGCGTTGACGGGAGGGGTTACAATGAGCAGTTCTTC. Translating gives CSVDGRGYNEQFF.

The chain couples TRBV9 to TRBJ2-5; 8 bases align to TRBD1. The germline gives CDR1 SGDLS, CDR2 YYNGEE. The CDR3 totals 17 residues. V was clipped by 4 bases and J by 11 bases; unmatched bases: 22. The CDR3 spells CASSPRPGGVFYNEQYF. As DNA, the CDR3 is TGTGCCAGCAGCCCCCGGCCAGGGGGCGTTTTTTACAATGAGCAGTACTTC.

The chain employs TRBV30 and TRBJ2-5; TRBD1 is a possible D gene (5 bases). V was shortened by 1 base and J by 0 bases, with 9 bases between the two germline ends. From germline, CDR1 is GTSNPN and CDR2 SVGIG (reference sequence). The CDR3 extends over 14 amino acids. CDR3 DNA sequence: TGTGCCTGGAGTGAGGTGACAGACCAAGAGACCCAGTACTTC. Encoded protein: CAWSEVTDQETQYF. The full variable domain, with the rest looked up from reference TRBV30 and TRBJ2-5, is SQTIHQWPATLVQPVGSPLSLECTVEGTSNPNLYWYRQAAGRGLQLLFYSVGIGQISSEVPQNLSASRPQDRQFILSSKKLLLSDSGFYLCAWSEVTDQETQYFGPGTRLLVL.